The 28 T cell receptor beta chains in this list originate from one sample, sequenced in a study of neurological immune-mediated disorders (dated by TCRdb to about 2019). Receptor amplification or capture employed 5' RACE. The instrument given in TCRdb is Illumina HiSeq 2500. TCRdb handled the public reads itself, with Q25 trimming in fastp and clone calling in MiXCR, and kept productive beta chains. Identical CDR3 proteins give one entry, which carries the most common genes and DNA. This sample comprises fewer than 80,000 distinct CDR3 sequences, around 4.7% of them detected only once. Roughly 3.3% of the sample comes from the top ten. The sample comprised PBMCs. All receptors derive from a woman in her fifties or sixties with multiple sclerosis.

This clonotype was counted at least ten times. This rearrangement joins TRBV9 to TRBJ1-1, with D unresolved. V gave up 3 bases and J gave up 4 bases, with 10 bases separating them. CDR1 is SGDLS and CDR2 is YYNGEE in the germline V gene. The CDR3 sequence is 13 residues long. DNA of the CDR3: TGTGCCAGCAGCGACCCTAGTAGCACTGAAGCTTTCTTT. Translated, it gives CASSDPSSTEAFF.

Regarding this clonotype: A clone one base away is much larger, so this may be a read error. The rearrangement joins TRBV5-1 to TRBJ1-1, with D possibly TRBD1 on 5 matching bases. The CDR3 loop spans 11 amino acids. The V and J ends lost 4 bases and 10 bases respectively, with 11 bases between them. Germline CDR1 reads SGHRS; CDR2 reads YFSETQ. The CDR3, as DNA: TGCGCCAGCAGCAAGGGGTATGCAGCTTTCTTT. It yields the protein CASSKGYAAFF. The full variable domain, with the rest looked up from reference TRBV5-1 and TRBJ1-1, is KAGVTQTPRYLIKTRGQQVTLSCSPISGHRSVSWYQQTPGQGLQFLFEYFSETQRNKGNFPGRFSGRQFSNSRSEMNVSTLELGDSALYLCASSKGYAAFFGQGTRLTVV.

This clonotype was found a few times. At one boundary the junction diverges from the germline segment, which might be a read error. This chain links TRBV2 with TRBJ1-5, with unresolved D. Germline values: CDR1 SNHLY, CDR2 FYNNEI. The CDR3 totals 13 residues. The CDR3, as DNA: TGTGCCAGCAAGGAAGGGAGAGCACAGCCCCAGAATTTT. Translating gives CASKEGRAQPQNF.

This clonotype qualifies as medium-sized. The chain combines TRBV20-1 with TRBJ1-1, with D possibly being TRBD1 (6 bases). The CDR3 totals 14 residues. With 4 bases removed from V and 5 bases from J, the gap between germline ends came to 17 bases. The germline gives CDR1 DFQATT, CDR2 SNEGSKA (reference sequence). The CDR3, as DNA: TGCAGTGCTACCGGGGGGGACATTGGGACTGAAGCTTTCTTT. Amino acid sequence: CSATGGDIGTEAFF.

A few counts support this clonotype. CDR3 sequence: CASSLLRRQETQYF. In nucleotides, the CDR3 is TGTGCCAGCAGTTTACTGAGGAGGCAAGAGACCCAGTACTTC. V usage is TRBV28 and J usage is TRBJ2-5, with D perhaps TRBD2 (5 bases). Germline CDR1 and CDR2: MDHEN and SYDVKM. This CDR3 contains 14 residues. Trimming removed 2 bases from V and 2 bases from J, with 9 bases in between.

This clonotype came up many times. The chain combines TRBV4-3 with TRBJ2-6; D gene uncertain. Trimming removed 0 bases from V and 4 bases from J, with 4 bases in between. Per germline, CDR1 LGHNA and CDR2 YSLEER. This CDR3 spans 14 amino acids. The CDR3 is CASSQDSGANVLTF. Written as DNA, the CDR3 is TGCGCCAGCAGCCAAGATTCGGGGGCCAACGTCCTGACTTTC.

The sample holds many counts of this clonotype. The chain employs TRBV20-1 and TRBJ2-7, with 9 nucleotides matching TRBD2. The CDR3 loop spans 12 amino acids. Germline CDR1 is DFQATT and CDR2 is SNEGSKA (reference sequence). Losses at the gene ends were 7 bases for V and 4 bases for J; bases not matched to a gene: 5. CDR3: CSDQRGDYEQYF. The CDR3 DNA reads TGCAGTGACCAGCGGGGGGATTACGAGCAGTACTTC.

This clonotype is categorized as medium-sized. The chain uses TRBV28 and TRBJ2-7; the D gene is possibly TRBD2 (7 bases). V was pared by 6 bases and J by 2 bases, with 17 bases between. The CDR3 sequence is 15 residues long. Germline V gives CDR1 MDHEN, CDR2 SYDVKM. CDR3 region: CASRPNGEGAYEQYF. The CDR3 coding sequence is TGTGCCAGCAGACCCAATGGGGAGGGGGCCTACGAGCAGTACTTC. Filled out from reference TRBV28 and TRBJ2-7, the complete variable domain reads DVKVTQSSRYLVKRTGEKVFLECVQDMDHENMFWYRQDPGLGLRLIYFSYDVKMKEKGDIPEGYSVSREKKERFSLILESASTNQTSMYLCASRPNGEGAYEQYFGPGTRLTVT.

Ten or more counts support this clonotype. The chain uses TRBV6-2 or TRBV6-3 and TRBJ1-5; D is unresolved. Looked up from germline, CDR1 is MNHEY and CDR2 is SVGEGT. CDR3 length: 15 amino acids. V lost 2 bases and J 9 bases, leaving 17 bases between the germline ends. The DNA for the CDR3 is TGTGCCAGCAGTTACGATACCGGGAGGGTGACGCCCCAGCATTTT. This sequence encodes CASSYDTGRVTPQHF.

The sample holds many counts of this clonotype. The chain combines TRBV3-1 with TRBJ2-7; a weak D match, TRBD2 (6 bases). Germline V gene lookup returns CDR1 LGHDT and CDR2 YNNKEL (reference sequence). This CDR3 spans 13 amino acids. Trimming took off 0 bases at V and 9 bases at J, with 12 bases between the two ends. CDR3: CASSQDWGVVQYF. The CDR3 bases are TGTGCCAGCAGCCAAGATTGGGGGGTCGTGCAGTACTTC.

This clonotype was recorded at least ten times. The chain is built from TRBV7-2 and TRBJ2-3, with D perhaps matching TRBD1 (6 bases). The V and J ends lost 5 bases and 5 bases respectively, with 20 bases between them. Per germline, CDR1 SGHTA and CDR2 FQGNSA. The CDR3 is made up of 16 amino acids. This CDR3 is CASSEKTGSSGDTQYF. The CDR3 nucleotides read TGTGCCAGCAGCGAAAAGACAGGATCCTCCGGAGATACGCAGTATTTT.

This clonotype was counted ten times or more. This rearrangement joins TRBV7-2 to TRBJ2-2; no clear D gene. Germline assignment: CDR1 SGHTA and CDR2 FQGNSA. The CDR3 consists of 17 residues. The V and J ends lost 0 bases and 5 bases respectively, with 16 bases between them. The CDR3 region is CASSLAHSTILTGELFF. The CDR3 DNA is TGTGCCAGCAGCTTAGCGCACTCTACAATATTAACCGGGGAGCTGTTTTTT. The entire variable domain, with the rest obtained from reference TRBV7-2 and TRBJ2-2, is as follows: GAGVSQSPSNKVTEKGKDVELRCDPISGHTALYWYRQSLGQGLEFLIYFQGNSAPDKSGLPSDRFSAERTGGSVSTLTIQRTQQEDSAVYLCASSLAHSTILTGELFFGEGSRLTVL.

This clonotype appeared many times. The rearrangement joins TRBV29-1 to TRBJ2-1; TRBD2 aligns across 10 bases. The V gene end was trimmed by 5 bases and the J gene end by 9 bases; junction bases not matched to a gene: 4. Germline V gives CDR1 SQVTM, CDR2 ANQGSEA. The CDR3 runs to 12 residues. CDR3 in DNA: TGCAGCGTTAGCGGGGGGGTACTTGAGCAGTTCTTC. Encoded protein: CSVSGGVLEQFF.

Notes on this clonotype: A much larger clonotype is one base distant, so this may be a read error. The V call is TRBV5-3, the J call TRBJ1-1, with 9 bases fitting TRBD1. TRBV5-3 is reported as an ORF; its role is uncertain. Trimming took 8 bases from V and 3 from J; bases not matched to a gene: 17. The CDR3 covers 17 residues. For the CDR3, the DNA is TGTGCCAGCAACTCGATCCATCCGGGACAGGGAGACACTGAAGCTTTCTTT. Protein sequence: CASNSIHPGQGDTEAFF.

This clonotype has ten or more counts. The J gene is TRBJ1-5, the V gene TRBV4-1; D is perhaps TRBD1 (5 bases). The CDR3 consists of 17 residues. Trimming left V 1 base short and J 6 bases short, with 19 bases between. Per germline, CDR1 MGHRA and CDR2 YSYEKL. CDR3: CASSQGGIGVLFQPQHF. CDR3 sequence (DNA): TGCGCCAGCAGCCAAGGGGGGATAGGGGTCCTGTTTCAGCCCCAGCATTTT.

V is TRBV3-1 and J is TRBJ2-5, with 13 bases aligning to TRBD2. Germline V gives CDR1 LGHDT, CDR2 YNNKEL (reference sequence). The trim removed 1 base at V and 2 bases at J, leaving 4 bases unmatched. CDR3 length equals 17 residues. CDR3 in amino acids: CASSQASLAGGQETQYF. The CDR3 DNA is TGTGCCAGCAGCCAAGCCTCACTAGCGGGGGGGCAAGAGACCCAGTACTTC.

This clonotype was counted at least ten times. This chain connects TRBV7-3 to TRBJ1-4; 10 positions agree with TRBD1. The CDR3 is 14 amino acids. Germline values: CDR1 SGHTA, CDR2 FQGTGA. V was clipped by 3 bases and J by 10 bases; unmatched bases: 5. This CDR3 reads CASSLTGGGGKLFF. In DNA, the CDR3 is TGTGCCAGCAGCTTGACAGGGGGCGGCGGAAAACTGTTTTTT.

At least ten counts were recorded for this clonotype. The chain carries TRBV10-3 and TRBJ2-5, with 8 bases aligning to TRBD1. Germline trimming cut 6 bases from V and 1 base from J; bases unmatched to any gene: 4. The CDR3 runs 14 residues. The germline V gene has CDR1 ENHRY and CDR2 SYGVKD. The CDR3 sequence is CAIRNDRGQETQYF. The DNA of the CDR3 is TGTGCCATCAGAAACGACAGGGGCCAAGAGACCCAGTACTTC.

This clonotype has ten or more counts. The rearrangement joins TRBV12-3 or TRBV12-4 to TRBJ2-7; D is tentatively TRBD1 or TRBD2 (5 bases each). The CDR3 is 14 amino acids. Deletions cut 4 bases from V and 2 bases from J, with 12 bases between. In nucleotides, the CDR3 is TGTGCCAGCAGTTCGATGACAGCGGCCTACGAGCAGTACTTC. This codes for CASSSMTAAYEQYF.

With regard to this clonotype: The junction does not match germline at one end; this may be a read error. This sequence joins TRBV12-3 or TRBV12-4 and TRBJ1-6; D not certain. The CDR3 covers 13 residues. The chain's CDR3 is CASVRQNSSPLNF. The CDR3 DNA sequence: TGTGCCAGCGTTAGGCAGAACAGTTCACCCCTCAACTTT.

This chain connects TRBV7-2 to TRBJ1-1; TRBD1 matches at 7 bases. CDR1 is SGHTA, CDR2 FQGNSA, per germline. The CDR3 runs 14 residues. The trim removed 5 bases at V and 4 bases at J, leaving 7 bases unmatched. This CDR3 reads CASSTDGDSTEAFF. Here the CDR3 DNA reads TGTGCCAGCAGCACGGACGGGGACAGCACTGAAGCTTTCTTT.

This clonotype was detected ten times or more. The J gene is TRBJ2-2, the V gene TRBV14; possibly TRBD2 for D (7 bases). There are 17 residues in the CDR3. Looked up from germline, CDR1 is SGHDN and CDR2 is FVKESK. The V end lost 0 bases, the J end lost 4 bases, and 15 bases lay between the germline ends. In DNA form, the CDR3 reads TGTGCCAGCAGCCAAGAGATATCGGGGGGCTCCACCGGGGAGCTGTTTTTT. Amino acid sequence: CASSQEISGGSTGELFF.

This clonotype appeared many times. The rearrangement joins TRBV9 to TRBJ2-5, with TRBD2 as a possible D gene (6 bases). CDR1 SGDLS and CDR2 YYNGEE come from the germline V gene. This CDR3 region has 15 residues. V shed 0 bases and J shed 4 bases, with 13 bases lying between them. DNA for the CDR3: TGTGCCAGCAGCGTAGGACGGAAGGAGGGAGAGACCCAGTACTTC. Amino acid sequence: CASSVGRKEGETQYF.

Remarks on this clonotype: A much larger clonotype is one base distant, so this may be a read error. This chain joins TRBV28 and TRBJ2-1; D gene unclear. Per germline, CDR1 MDHEN and CDR2 SYDVKM. V gave up 6 bases and J gave up 0 bases, with 12 bases separating them. The CDR3 loop spans 15 amino acids. Here the CDR3 reads CASRRPASSYNEQFF. Here the CDR3 DNA reads TGTGCCAGCAGGCGTCCGGCCAGCTCCTACAATGAGCAGTTCTTC.

This clonotype occurred many times. The chain has TRBV14 and TRBJ2-1; tentatively, D is TRBD2 (6 bases). Germline loops: CDR1 SGHDN, CDR2 FVKESK. This CDR3 is built from 15 residues. V was shortened by 1 base and J by 5 bases, with 12 bases between the two germline ends. CDR3 sequence reads: CASSQGRGLNNEQFF. In DNA, the CDR3 is TGTGCCAGCAGCCAAGGACGGGGACTTAACAATGAGCAGTTCTTC.

The sample holds many counts of this clonotype. The rearrangement joins TRBV12-3 or TRBV12-4 to TRBJ1-3, with a weak D call TRBD1 (6 bases). This CDR3 comprises 16 residues. Trimming removed 6 bases from V and 0 bases from J, with 15 bases in between. The CDR3 sequence: CASSLRTGSSGNTIYF. DNA of the CDR3: TGTGCCAGCAGCCTACGAACAGGGAGCTCTGGAAACACCATATATTTT.

There are a few counts of this clonotype. The chain combines TRBV7-9 with TRBJ2-1, with 9 nucleotides matching TRBD1. J was trimmed by 7 bases and V by 3 bases; bases with no gene match: 4. CDR3 length: 14 amino acids. CDR1 and CDR2 from the germline V gene are SEHNR and FQNEAQ (reference sequence). CDR3 nucleotide sequence: TGTGCCAGCAGCTTCACAGGGGGCGGGAATGAGCAGTTCTTC. It is translated as CASSFTGGGNEQFF.

This clonotype was observed a few times. Relative to the germline gene, one junction end is altered; a read error may explain this. The rearrangement joins TRBV5-1 to TRBJ1-6, with 9 bases aligning to TRBD1. Germline CDR1 reads SGHRS; CDR2 reads YFSETQ. This CDR3 spans 15 amino acids. The CDR3 sequence: CASSLRDRDNSPLNF. CDR3 DNA: TGCGCCAGCAGCTTACGGGACAGGGACAATTCACCCCTCAACTTT.